One and the same sample provided the 21 T cell receptor beta chains below, sequenced in a study of blood T cells in healthy people across ages. Through a sample-barcoded 5' primer and a J-beta primer mix, a second PCR was run for about 7 to 12 cycles. Using its own MiXCR run on the 5' RACE reads, TCRdb lists one record per CDR3 protein. The table includes some 700,000 distinct CDR3 sequences, approximately 21% detected once. The sequencing input was blood. The receptor set was obtained from an older man in good health.

A single count supports this clonotype. The V call is TRBV28, the J call TRBJ2-3, with D perhaps TRBD2 (5 bases). Germline V CDR1 and CDR2: MDHEN, SYDVKM. The CDR3 runs 21 residues. Trimming shortened V by 6 bases and J by 0 bases, and 31 bases separated the two germline ends. CDR3 bases: TGTGCCAGCAGCCAGCAGAGCAGTTTATTTGGACGACTAAACAGCACAGATACGCAGTATTTT. Translating it yields CASSQQSSLFGRLNSTDTQYF.

This clonotype was counted many times. The chain employs TRBV12-3 or TRBV12-4 and TRBJ2-5; 7 nucleotides agree with TRBD1. The J call may be faulty, since TRBJ2-7 better matches the DNA end. This CDR3 comprises 14 residues. The CDR3 sequence: CASSPTGNTYEQYF. Written as DNA, the CDR3 is TGTGCCAGCAGTCCGACAGGGAATACCTACGAGCAGTACTTC.

This clonotype was picked up a small number of times. V usage is TRBV10-1 and J usage is TRBJ2-5, with D possibly TRBD2 on 5 matching bases. This CDR3 contains 12 residues. The ends were cut back, 3 bases at V and 11 bases at J, with 13 bases in the middle. From germline, CDR1 is WNHNN and CDR2 SYGVQD (reference sequence). The CDR3 DNA reads TGCGCCAGCAGTGATCCGGCTACGGGGCAGTACTTC. Amino acids: CASSDPATGQYF.

This clonotype has just a few counts. This rearrangement joins TRBV6-2 or TRBV6-3 to TRBJ2-7; D not certain. CDR1 is MNHEY, CDR2 SVGEGT, per germline. The CDR3 covers 13 residues. Trimming stripped 8 bases from V and 4 bases from J, with 15 bases between. The CDR3 DNA follows: TGTGCCAGCGGGGATCCACATCTGTACGAGCAGTACGTC. This encodes CASGDPHLYEQYV.

The V and J genes are TRBV14 and TRBJ2-5, with D possibly being TRBD2 (5 bases). V gave up 0 bases and J gave up 10 bases, with 12 bases separating them. Per germline, CDR1 SGHDN and CDR2 FVKESK. CDR3 length: 13 residues. The CDR3 protein is CASSQDRHRDQYF. In nucleotides, the CDR3 is TGTGCCAGCAGCCAAGACAGGCACCGGGACCAGTACTTC. Full variable domain (missing parts from reference TRBV14 and TRBJ2-5): EAGVTQFPSHSVIEKGQTVTLRCDPISGHDNLYWYRRVMGKEIKFLLHFVKESKQDESGMPNNRFLAERTGGTYSTLKVQPAELEDSGVYFCASSQDRHRDQYFGPGTRLLVL.

The chain links TRBV5-1 to TRBJ2-3, with TRBD2 matching over 12 bases. Germline V lookup: CDR1 SGHRS, CDR2 YFSETQ. CDR3 length: 15 residues. The ends lost 4 bases at V and 5 bases at J; junction bases unmatched: 5. CDR3: CASSKTSGGEDTQYF. The CDR3 DNA reads TGCGCCAGCAGCAAGACTAGCGGGGGAGAAGATACGCAGTATTTT.

The chain couples TRBV7-3 to TRBJ2-1, with D possibly matching TRBD1 (6 bases). Germline CDR1 SGHTA, CDR2 FQGTGA. The CDR3 spans 15 residues. V lost 2 bases, J lost 4 bases, and 12 bases lay in between. The CDR3 is CASSLVRQAYNEQFF. CDR3 nucleotide sequence: TGTGCCAGCAGCTTAGTTCGACAGGCGTACAATGAGCAGTTCTTC.

This clonotype was seen only a few times. The V gene is TRBV20-1, the J gene TRBJ2-7, with 14 nucleotides matching TRBD2. This CDR3 comprises 16 residues. Looked up from germline, CDR1 is DFQATT and CDR2 is SNEGSKA (reference sequence). The CDR3 is CSDRGLAGGPYYEQYV. In nucleotides, the CDR3 is TGCAGTGATAGAGGACTAGCGGGAGGCCCTTACTACGAGCAGTACGTC.

This clonotype has a handful of counts. The CDR3 sequence: CASSSRTSGIAYNEQFF. The CDR3 coding sequence is TGTGCCAGTAGTTCCAGGACTAGCGGGATAGCCTACAATGAGCAGTTCTTC. This chain connects TRBV19 to TRBJ2-1, with 12 bases matching TRBD2. The CDR3 spans 17 residues. The ends lost 5 bases at V and 2 bases at J; junction bases unmatched: 7. Germline V gene data show CDR1 as LNHDA and CDR2 as SQIVND (reference sequence).

V and J are TRBV28 and TRBJ2-7, with D possibly matching TRBD1 (6 bases). V was clipped by 3 bases and J by 3 bases, with 18 bases between them. Germline loops: CDR1 MDHEN, CDR2 SYDVKM. There are 16 residues in the CDR3. CDR3 region: CASSFRPGQRDYEQYF. The CDR3, as DNA: TGTGCCAGCAGTTTTCGCCCCGGACAGAGGGACTACGAGCAGTACTTC. Supplemented by reference TRBV28 and TRBJ2-7, the full variable domain reads DVKVTQSSRYLVKRTGEKVFLECVQDMDHENMFWYRQDPGLGLRLIYFSYDVKMKEKGDIPEGYSVSREKKERFSLILESASTNQTSMYLCASSFRPGQRDYEQYFGPGTRLTVT.

Only a few counts were recorded for this clonotype. The rearrangement uses TRBV7-3 and TRBJ2-2, with D unclear. The CDR3 length is 15 residues. Germline lookup yields CDR1 SGHTA and CDR2 FQGTGA. The ends were cut back, 4 bases at V and 4 bases at J, with 13 bases in the middle. This CDR3 reads CASSSTPTSTGELFF. In DNA form, the CDR3 reads TGTGCCAGCAGCTCGACCCCTACGAGCACCGGGGAGCTGTTTTTT.

This clonotype came up a few times. This chain links TRBV29-1 with TRBJ1-2; possibly TRBD1 for D (5 bases). Germline V gene sequence: CDR1 SQVTM, CDR2 ANQGSEA. V lost 3 bases, J lost 6 bases, and 14 bases lay in between. The CDR3 loop spans 13 amino acids. The CDR3 DNA is TGCAGCGTTGATCTTCTCGGGGCAGATGGCTACACCTTC. Residues: CSVDLLGADGYTF.

This clonotype was recorded a few times. The gene calls are TRBV10-3 and TRBJ2-1; TRBD2 might be the D (6 bases). Germline assignment: CDR1 ENHRY and CDR2 SYGVKD. The CDR3 totals 15 residues. V was pared by 0 bases and J by 3 bases, with 9 bases between. CDR3: CAISESGTYYNEQFF. The DNA of the CDR3 is TGTGCCATCAGTGAGTCGGGGACTTACTACAATGAGCAGTTCTTC.

This chain joins TRBV7-9 and TRBJ2-7, with 7 nucleotides matching TRBD1. CDR3 length equals 12 residues. Germline values: CDR1 SEHNR, CDR2 FQNEAQ (reference sequence). V gave up 8 bases and J gave up 7 bases; unmatched junction bases: 8. CDR3 DNA: TGTGCCAGCGGACAGGCACCTATTGAGCAGTACTTC. Its translation: CASGQAPIEQYF.

This sequence joins TRBV11-2 and TRBJ1-2; perhaps TRBD1 as D (6 bases). CDR3 size: 18 residues. Trimming cost V 4 bases and J 8 bases, with 29 bases left between them. Germline V gene lookup returns CDR1 SGHAT and CDR2 FQNNGV. This CDR3 is CASSSPTGTLSGLVGYTF. CDR3 DNA sequence: TGTGCCAGCAGCTCACCGACAGGAACCCTTTCCGGATTGGTAGGCTACACCTTC.

This clonotype was seen a handful of times. The rearrangement links TRBV5-1 to TRBJ2-5; either TRBD1 or TRBD2 may fit D (6 bases each). With the DNA end fitting TRBJ2-7 better, the J assignment may be wrong. The V gene's germline CDR1 is SGHRS and CDR2 YFSETQ. The length of the CDR3 is 16 residues. This CDR3 reads CASSLGGQANSYEQYF. CDR3 DNA: TGCGCCAGCAGCTTAGGGGGGCAGGCGAACTCCTACGAGCAGTACTTC.

J is TRBJ2-4 and V is TRBV9, with D maybe TRBD1 (6 bases). CDR3 length: 15 residues. The V end lost 0 bases, the J end lost 0 bases, and 7 bases lay between the germline ends. Germline V gene sequence: CDR1 SGDLS, CDR2 YYNGEE. The CDR3, as DNA: TGTGCCAGCAGCGTAGGGGGACAAGCCAAAAACATTCAGTACTTC. Encoded protein: CASSVGGQAKNIQYF.

The chain couples TRBV12-3 or TRBV12-4 to TRBJ1-2; D perhaps matches TRBD1 (5 bases). The V end lost 1 base, the J end lost 3 bases, and 18 bases lay between the germline ends. The CDR3 has 17 residues. Here the CDR3 DNA reads TGTGCCAGCAGTTTAGTTGGGGACCCATTACTACACTATGGCTACACCTTC. Its translation: CASSLVGDPLLHYGYTF.

The V gene is TRBV7-9, the J gene TRBJ2-3; D not resolved. Germline values: CDR1 SEHNR, CDR2 FQNEAQ (reference sequence). Between the trimmed V and J ends, which lost 4 bases and 9 bases, there was a span of 14 bases. CDR3 length equals 13 residues. CDR3 nucleotides: TGTGCCAGCAGCTCAGACCCCAGGAGCACGCAGTATTTT. It codes for CASSSDPRSTQYF.

The chain employs TRBV18 and TRBJ1-5; the D is unclear. There are 15 residues in the CDR3. Trimming removed 4 bases from V and 0 bases from J, with 10 bases in between. The germline V gene has CDR1 KGHSH and CDR2 LQKENI. CDR3 DNA: TGTGCCAGCTCACGGGGAGACAATAGCAATCAGCCCCAGCATTTT. Encoded protein: CASSRGDNSNQPQHF.

The chain uses TRBV28 and TRBJ2-5; D not certain. With the DNA end fitting TRBJ2-7 better, the J assignment may be wrong. The germline gives CDR1 MDHEN, CDR2 SYDVKM. The CDR3 spans 12 residues. This chain's CDR3 is CASRPGRSEQYF. Here the CDR3 DNA reads TGTGCCAGCAGACCCGGACGAAGCGAGCAGTACTTC.